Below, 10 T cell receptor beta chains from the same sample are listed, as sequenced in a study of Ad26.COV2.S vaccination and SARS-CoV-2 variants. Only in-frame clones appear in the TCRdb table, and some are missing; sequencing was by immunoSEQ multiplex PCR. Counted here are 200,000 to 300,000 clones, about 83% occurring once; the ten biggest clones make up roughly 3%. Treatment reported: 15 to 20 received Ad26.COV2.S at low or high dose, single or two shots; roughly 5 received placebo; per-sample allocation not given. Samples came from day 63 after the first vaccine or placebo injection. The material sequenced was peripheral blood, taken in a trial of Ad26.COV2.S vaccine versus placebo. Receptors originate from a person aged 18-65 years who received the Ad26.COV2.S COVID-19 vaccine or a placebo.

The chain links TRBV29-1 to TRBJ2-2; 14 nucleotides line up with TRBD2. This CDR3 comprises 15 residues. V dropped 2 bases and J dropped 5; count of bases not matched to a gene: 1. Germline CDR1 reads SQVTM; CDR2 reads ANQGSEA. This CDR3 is CSVERLAGGTGELFF. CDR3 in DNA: TGCAGCGTTGAAAGACTAGCGGGAGGGACCGGGGAGCTGTTTTTT.

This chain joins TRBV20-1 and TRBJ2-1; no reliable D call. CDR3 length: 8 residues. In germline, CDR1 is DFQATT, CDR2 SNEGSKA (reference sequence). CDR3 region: CRNRVQFF. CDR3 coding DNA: TGCAGAAATAGGGTGCAGTTCTTC.

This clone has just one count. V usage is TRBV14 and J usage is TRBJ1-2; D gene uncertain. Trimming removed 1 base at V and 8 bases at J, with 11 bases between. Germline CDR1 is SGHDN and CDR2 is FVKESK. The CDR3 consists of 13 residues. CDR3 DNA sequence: TGTGCCAGCAGCCAAGGTTTGCAAGGCGGCTACACCTTC. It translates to CASSQGLQGGYTF.

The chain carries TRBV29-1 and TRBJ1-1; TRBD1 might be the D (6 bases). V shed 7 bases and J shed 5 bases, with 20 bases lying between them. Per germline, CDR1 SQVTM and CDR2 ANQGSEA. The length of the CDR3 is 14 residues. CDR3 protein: CSAVGAGLRTEAFF. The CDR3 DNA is TGCAGCGCAGTGGGGGCAGGGTTGAGGACTGAAGCTTTCTTT.

The CDR3 protein is CASRDSGAYYEQYF. The CDR3 bases are TGTGCCAGCAGGGATAGCGGGGCGTACTACGAGCAGTACTTC. The V call is TRBV6-5, the J call TRBJ2-7; 8 positions agree with TRBD2. This CDR3 spans 14 amino acids. The ends lost 6 bases at V and 3 bases at J; junction bases unmatched: 7. Germline CDR1 and CDR2: MNHEY and SVGAGI.

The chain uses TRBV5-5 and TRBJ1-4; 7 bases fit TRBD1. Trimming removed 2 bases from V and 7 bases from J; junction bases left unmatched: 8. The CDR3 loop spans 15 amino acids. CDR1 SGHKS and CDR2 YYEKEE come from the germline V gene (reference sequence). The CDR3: CASSFDREGGEKLFF. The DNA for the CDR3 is TGTGCCAGCAGCTTTGACAGGGAAGGAGGTGAAAAACTGTTTTTT.

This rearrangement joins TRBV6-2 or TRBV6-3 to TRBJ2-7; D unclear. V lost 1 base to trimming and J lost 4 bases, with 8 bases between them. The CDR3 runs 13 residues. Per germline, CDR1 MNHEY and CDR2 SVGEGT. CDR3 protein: CASSYLGRYEQYF. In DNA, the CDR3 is TGTGCCAGCAGTTACTTGGGCCGGTACGAGCAGTACTTC.

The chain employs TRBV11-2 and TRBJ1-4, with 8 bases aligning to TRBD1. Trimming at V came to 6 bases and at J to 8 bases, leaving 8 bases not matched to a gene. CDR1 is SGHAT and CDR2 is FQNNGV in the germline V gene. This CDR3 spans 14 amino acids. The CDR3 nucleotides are TGTGCCAGCAGGCCAGGGGGCAAGGGAGAAAAACTGTTTTTT. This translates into CASRPGGKGEKLFF.

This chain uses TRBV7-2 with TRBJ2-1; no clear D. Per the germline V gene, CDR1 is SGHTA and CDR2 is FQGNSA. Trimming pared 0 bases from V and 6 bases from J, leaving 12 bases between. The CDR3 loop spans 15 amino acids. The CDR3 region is CASSLAGQSSNEQFF. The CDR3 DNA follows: TGTGCCAGCAGCTTAGCAGGGCAGTCGAGCAATGAGCAGTTCTTC.

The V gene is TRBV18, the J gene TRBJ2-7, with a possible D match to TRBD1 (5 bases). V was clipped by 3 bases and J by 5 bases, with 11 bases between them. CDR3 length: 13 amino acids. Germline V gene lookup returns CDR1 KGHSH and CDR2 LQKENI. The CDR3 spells CASSPQGRNEQYV. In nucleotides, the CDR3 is TGTGCCAGCTCACCCCAGGGTCGGAACGAGCAGTACGTC.